The 8 T cell receptor beta chains given below trace back to one sample, sequenced in a study of OX40 agonist ivuxolimab in advanced cancers. Clones were read by immunoSEQ multiplex PCR, and TCRdb kept only the in-frame ones, dropping some. In the table there are about 58,000 clones, roughly 86% of which are singletons. The sequencing here drew on CD4+ or CD8+ T cells sorted from blood, taken in a trial of the OX40 agonist ivuxolimab. All receptors come from an adult with an advanced solid tumor such as melanoma, head and neck, liver or kidney cancer.

This sequence joins TRBV7-2 and TRBJ2-7, with D tentatively TRBD1 (5 bases). V gave up 5 bases and J gave up 5 bases, with 16 bases separating them. The CDR3 contains 14 residues. Germline lookup yields CDR1 SGHTA and CDR2 FQGNSA. CDR3 region: CASSPIPPRDEQYF. CDR3 bases: TGTGCCAGCAGCCCCATACCCCCCAGGGACGAGCAGTACTTC.

The count of this clone is one. This rearrangement joins TRBV11-3 to TRBJ1-2; 9 bases are shared with TRBD1. The germline gives CDR1 SGHNT, CDR2 YENEEA. This CDR3 spans 17 amino acids. After removal of 3 bases from V and 7 bases from J, the junction contained 15 bases not matched to a gene. For the CDR3, the DNA is TGTGCCAGCAGCTTTACGGCCACAGGGGGCGATAAGGTTGGCTACACCTTC. This sequence encodes CASSFTATGGDKVGYTF.

The chain carries TRBV4-1 and TRBJ2-7, with TRBD2 matching 15 bases. This CDR3 is built from 18 residues. The germline gives CDR1 MGHRA, CDR2 YSYEKL. With 5 bases clipped from V and 0 bases from J, the junction kept 8 bases outside the gene matches. For the CDR3, the DNA is TGCGCCAGCAGCATGGGACTAGCGGGGGGAACCCGCTCCTACGAGCAGTACTTC. Its protein is CASSMGLAGGTRSYEQYF.

V gene TRBV7-1 combines with J gene TRBJ2-6, with D possibly being TRBD1 (5 bases). TRBV7-1 is placed among ORFs of uncertain function. V lost 5 bases, J lost 5 bases, and 22 bases lay in between. CDR3 length: 18 residues. CDR3 residues: CASSQQDRGQSRANVLTF. CDR3 sequence (DNA): TGTGCCAGCAGCCAACAGGATCGAGGACAAAGTCGGGCCAACGTCCTGACTTTC.

The chain joins TRBV5-1 to TRBJ1-5, with 7 bases lining up with TRBD1. The CDR3 spans 18 residues. The V segment lost 1 base and the J segment 2 bases; nucleotides outside the gene matches: 12. Germline assignment: CDR1 SGHRS and CDR2 YFSETQ. The CDR3 region is CASSLFMGTVRCNQPQHF. The CDR3 DNA is TGCGCCAGCAGCTTGTTTATGGGGACAGTCCGGTGCAATCAGCCCCAGCATTTT.

This chain joins TRBV5-5 and TRBJ2-7; D remains ambiguous. V shed 1 base and J shed 0 bases, with 11 bases lying between them. This CDR3 region has 15 residues. The germline CDR1 and CDR2 sequences are SGHKS and YYEKEE (reference sequence). The CDR3 protein is CASSLYLVSSYEQYF. CDR3 coding DNA: TGTGCCAGCAGCTTGTATCTGGTAAGCTCCTACGAGCAGTACTTC.

This clone was detected once. The rearrangement uses TRBV5-1 and TRBJ2-6; D possibly uses TRBD1 or TRBD2 (5 bases each). The V gene lost 4 bases and the J gene lost 5 bases, with 13 bases spanning the gap. CDR1 and CDR2 (germline): SGHRS, YFSETQ. This CDR3 comprises 15 residues. The CDR3 is CASSHGTARANVLTF. The CDR3 region has the DNA TGCGCCAGCAGCCACGGGACCGCTAGGGCCAACGTCCTGACTTTC.

V usage is TRBV10-1 and J usage is TRBJ2-1; a weak D match, TRBD2 (5 bases). The CDR3 has 15 amino acids. The V end lost 6 bases, the J end lost 1 base, and 13 bases lay between the germline ends. Germline assignment: CDR1 WNHNN and CDR2 SYGVQD (reference sequence). The CDR3 region is CASSRSGVSYNEQFF. CDR3 bases: TGCGCCAGCAGCCGGTCCGGGGTTTCCTACAATGAGCAGTTCTTC.